This T cell receptor (beta chain) is from a study of shared clonotypes between healthy human individuals. Every donor, a Caucasian adult, lived in Nashville, Tennessee. Germline V gives CDR1 WNHNN, CDR2 SYGVQD (reference sequence). This CDR3 is built from 13 residues. Trimming took off 4 bases at V and 1 base at J, with 5 bases between the two ends. The data were produced by immunoSEQ multiplex PCR, yet TCRdb's version contains in-frame clones alone and is incomplete. Here the sample spans around 1.5 million clones, about 98% being singletons. Note on this clone: Additional DNA sequences in this sample encode the identical CDR3.

The specimen was naive CD4+ T cells sorted from blood. Described subset: CD45RA+ positively selected. The TCR comes from a man aged 25 to 40 in good health. The chain uses TRBV10-1 and TRBJ1-5; unclear D gene. The CDR3 DNA is TGCGCCAGCAGTGCGGACAGCAATCAGCCCCAGCATTTT. Encoded protein: CASSADSNQPQHF.